One sample yielded the 31 T cell receptor beta chains listed below, sequenced in a study of neurological immune-mediated disorders (dated by TCRdb to about 2019). Library method: 5' RACE. TCRdb lists the instrument as Illumina HiSeq 2500. TCRdb ran its own pipeline on the public reads, namely fastp trimming at Q25 and MiXCR clone calling, and kept in-frame beta chains. Each record represents a unique CDR3 protein, reported with the most common genes and DNA among its rows. This sample gives around 46,000 distinct CDR3 sequences in total; more than 20% of them show up just once. In total, the top ten clones hold roughly 25% of the sample. Input material: PBMCs. The source of these receptors is a woman in her seventies in good health.

The V call is TRBV5-1, the J call TRBJ2-6; D uncertain. This CDR3 region has 16 residues. Germline V lookup: CDR1 SGHRS, CDR2 YFSETQ. Trimming stripped 1 base from V and 3 bases from J, with 11 bases between. This CDR3 reads CASSLPWVGGANVLTF. For the CDR3, the DNA is TGCGCCAGCAGCTTGCCGTGGGTAGGTGGGGCCAACGTCCTGACTTTC.

This clonotype was picked up many times. J is TRBJ2-3 and V is TRBV7-2, with D perhaps matching TRBD2 (6 bases). V lost 8 bases, J lost 4 bases, and 7 bases lay in between. CDR3 length: 11 amino acids. Per the germline V gene, CDR1 is SGHTA and CDR2 is FQGNSA. The CDR3 sequence is CASGRSDTQYF. The CDR3 DNA is TGTGCCAGCGGGAGGTCAGATACGCAGTATTTT.

This clonotype was found many times. The rearrangement joins TRBV7-2 to TRBJ2-1, with D possibly being TRBD2 (6 bases). With 4 bases removed from V and 6 bases from J, the gap between germline ends came to 13 bases. CDR1 is SGHTA, CDR2 FQGNSA, per germline. The CDR3 has 14 amino acids. The CDR3 sequence: CASSSSGVVNEQFF. As DNA, the CDR3 is TGTGCCAGCAGCTCCTCGGGGGTGGTCAATGAGCAGTTCTTC. Looking up the rest from reference TRBV7-2 and TRBJ2-1 gives the full variable domain: GAGVSQSPSNKVTEKGKDVELRCDPISGHTALYWYRQSLGQGLEFLIYFQGNSAPDKSGLPSDRFSAERTGGSVSTLTIQRTQQEDSAVYLCASSSSGVVNEQFFGPGTRLTVL.

This clonotype was recorded at least ten times. The V gene is TRBV5-1, the J gene TRBJ2-5, with 8 positions matching TRBD2. CDR1 and CDR2 from the germline V gene are SGHRS and YFSETQ. This CDR3 contains 14 residues. After removal of 1 base from V and 5 bases from J, the junction contained 4 bases not matched to a gene. DNA of the CDR3: TGCGCCAGCAGCTTGCGACTAGCGTTGGAGACCCAGTACTTC. It encodes CASSLRLALETQYF.

Concerning this clonotype itself: One base away lies a much larger clone, so this may be a sequencing read error. V usage is TRBV5-1 and J usage is TRBJ2-1; D might be TRBD2 (6 bases). V gave up 2 bases and J gave up 7 bases, with 13 bases separating them. The CDR3 has 14 amino acids. Germline V gene data show CDR1 as SGHRS and CDR2 as YFSETQ. In nucleotides, the CDR3 is TGCGCCAGCAGCTTACGAGGGACTTTGAATGAGCAGTTCTTC. It encodes CASSLRGTLNEQFF. Full variable domain (missing parts from reference TRBV5-1 and TRBJ2-1): KAGVTQTPRYLIKTRGQQVTLSCSPISGHRSVSWYQQTPGQGLQFLFEYFSETQRNKGNFPGRFSGRQFSNSRSEMNVSTLELGDSALYLCASSLRGTLNEQFFGPGTRLTVL.

This clonotype was recorded at least ten times. V is TRBV29-1 and J is TRBJ2-3; 15 positions match TRBD2. Germline values: CDR1 SQVTM, CDR2 ANQGSEA. J gave up 3 bases and V 7 bases, and 11 bases lay outside the gene matches. CDR3 length: 17 residues. The DNA for the CDR3 is TGCAGCGGTGCGAATCCGGGACTAGCGGGAGGAACAGATACGCAGTATTTT. This sequence encodes CSGANPGLAGGTDTQYF.

Of note for this clonotype: One end of the junction does not line up with germline, which may come from a read error. The V call is TRBV3-1, the J call TRBJ2-5; D remains unclear. CDR3 length equals 16 residues. Germline CDR1 reads LGHDT; CDR2 reads YNNKEL (reference sequence). CDR3 nucleotide sequence: TGTGTCAGCAGCCAAGGTCACTCCAGAGTTCAGGAGACCCAGTACTTC. Translated, it gives CVSSQGHSRVQETQYF.

This clonotype showed up many times. J is TRBJ2-1 and V is TRBV20-1, with TRBD2 matching 8 bases. With V trimmed by 0 bases and J by 3 bases, 10 bases remained unmatched. The germline gives CDR1 DFQATT, CDR2 SNEGSKA (reference sequence). The CDR3 sequence is 17 residues long. CDR3 region: CSAREVAGLAGYNEQFF. CDR3 sequence (DNA): TGCAGTGCTAGAGAGGTGGCTGGACTAGCTGGCTACAATGAGCAGTTCTTC.

The table lists this clonotype with many counts. The chain links TRBV20-1 to TRBJ2-5; 9 nucleotides align to TRBD2. V shed 0 bases, J shed 5 bases, and the junction held 13 bases outside the gene matches. CDR3 length equals 17 residues. Germline CDR1 and CDR2: DFQATT and SNEGSKA (reference sequence). DNA for the CDR3: TGCAGTGCTAGAGATCCTGTAGCTAGCGGGACGCTGGAGACCCAGTACTTC. Amino acids: CSARDPVASGTLETQYF.

Remarks on this clonotype: One end of the junction does not line up with germline, which may come from a read error. The chain joins TRBV28 to TRBJ2-4, with 9 bases matching TRBD1. Germline CDR1 and CDR2: MDHEN and SYDVKM. This CDR3 spans 15 amino acids. CDR3 DNA sequence: TGTGACAGAAGGACGACAGGGGGTCCCAAAAACATACAGTACTTC. Protein product: CDRRTTGGPKNIQYF.

This clonotype was detected many times. The gene calls are TRBV20-1 and TRBJ2-2, with a tentative D call TRBD2 (5 bases). Germline assignment: CDR1 DFQATT and CDR2 SNEGSKA (reference sequence). The CDR3 covers 15 residues. V was shortened by 3 bases and J by 6 bases, with 17 bases between the two germline ends. The DNA for the CDR3 is TGCAGTGCTAGGTCAGCGGCAACGGGCGCCGGGGAGCTGTTTTTT. This sequence encodes CSARSAATGAGELFF.

The table lists this clonotype with many counts. J is TRBJ2-3 and V is TRBV29-1, with D perhaps assigned TRBD1 or TRBD2 (5 bases each). This CDR3 region has 13 residues. Between the trimmed V and J ends, which lost 5 bases and 0 bases, there was a span of 9 bases. Per the germline V gene, CDR1 is SQVTM and CDR2 is ANQGSEA. This chain's CDR3 is CSVTGQSTDTQYF. The CDR3 bases are TGCAGCGTTACGGGGCAGAGCACAGATACGCAGTATTTT.

This chain connects TRBV7-2 to TRBJ2-3, with D unclear. The CDR3 is 15 amino acids. The ends were cut back, 7 bases at V and 1 base at J, with 15 bases in the middle. Germline V gives CDR1 SGHTA, CDR2 FQGNSA. Here the CDR3 reads CASTVDLVGTDTQYF. CDR3 bases: TGTGCCAGCACCGTAGACCTCGTCGGCACAGATACGCAGTATTTT.

In this sample, this clonotype turned up many times. The gene calls are TRBV5-1 and TRBJ2-3, with a possible D match to TRBD2 (5 bases). The CDR3 is made up of 15 amino acids. V lost 2 bases and J 0 bases, leaving 10 bases between the germline ends. Germline CDR1 SGHRS, CDR2 YFSETQ. CDR3 nucleotide sequence: TGCGCCAGCAGCTTTTCAAGCGGTAGCACAGATACGCAGTATTTT. It yields the protein CASSFSSGSTDTQYF.

Ten or more counts support this clonotype. This chain connects TRBV18 to TRBJ1-4, with 7 bases lining up with TRBD1. Looked up from germline, CDR1 is KGHSH and CDR2 is LQKENI. The CDR3 consists of 14 residues. Trimming took 4 bases from V and 6 from J; bases not matched to a gene: 5. The CDR3 protein is CASSLGTADEKLFF. DNA of the CDR3: TGTGCCAGCTCACTGGGGACAGCTGATGAAAAACTGTTTTTT.

This clonotype showed up many times. The V gene is TRBV6-5, the J gene TRBJ2-7; D is unresolved. The CDR3 length is 15 residues. V was pared by 0 bases and J by 3 bases, with 12 bases between. Germline V gene sequence: CDR1 MNHEY, CDR2 SVGAGI. The CDR3 region has the DNA TGTGCCAGCAGTTACTCGAGGCGTTGGGGCTACGAGCAGTACTTC. Its protein product is CASSYSRRWGYEQYF.

This clonotype was observed once. The rearrangement joins TRBV7-8 to TRBJ1-5; D is possibly TRBD1 (6 bases). The CDR3 is made up of 16 amino acids. The V gene lost 3 bases and the J gene lost 0 bases, with 12 bases spanning the gap. The germline V gene encodes CDR1 SGHVS and CDR2 FQNEAQ. The CDR3 DNA is TGTGCCAGCAGCTTCTCTAGGACAGTTAGCAATCAGCCCCAGCATTTT. Its protein is CASSFSRTVSNQPQHF. The whole variable domain, filled in from reference TRBV7-8 and TRBJ1-5, reads GAGVSQSPRYKVAKRGQDVALRCDPISGHVSLFWYQQALGQGPEFLTYFQNEAQLDKSGLPSDRFFAERPEGSVSTLKIQRTQQEDSAVYLCASSFSRTVSNQPQHFGDGTRLSIL.

At least ten counts were recorded for this clonotype. The chain is built from TRBV5-1 and TRBJ2-1; tentatively, D is TRBD1 or TRBD2 (5 bases each). The CDR3 length is 17 residues. The V gene's germline CDR1 is SGHRS and CDR2 YFSETQ. V gave up 1 base and J gave up 0 bases, with 14 bases separating them. CDR3 DNA: TGCGCCAGCAGCTTGTGGGGCGGGCCGCCCTCCTACAATGAGCAGTTCTTC. Its protein product is CASSLWGGPPSYNEQFF.

The V and J genes are TRBV20-1 and TRBJ2-7; 8 nucleotides match TRBD2. With 3 bases clipped from V and 4 bases from J, the junction kept 2 bases outside the gene matches. The CDR3 loop spans 12 amino acids. The V gene's germline CDR1 is DFQATT and CDR2 SNEGSKA (reference sequence). The CDR3 protein is CSASRGGYEQYF. CDR3 in DNA: TGCAGTGCTAGCCGGGGGGGTTACGAGCAGTACTTC.

This clonotype was detected ten times or more. The CDR3 protein is CASSQDRRYEQYF. The CDR3 DNA follows: TGTGCCAGCAGCCAAGATCGGCGCTACGAGCAGTACTTC. J is TRBJ2-7 and V is TRBV3-1; D gene unclear. Between the trimmed V and J ends, which lost 0 bases and 3 bases, there was a span of 6 bases. The CDR3 covers 13 residues. From germline, CDR1 is LGHDT and CDR2 YNNKEL (reference sequence).

At least ten counts were recorded for this clonotype. CDR3 sequence reads: CSAPRTGSTDGYTF. CDR3 coding DNA: TGCAGTGCTCCCCGGACAGGGAGCACCGATGGCTACACCTTC. The chain joins TRBV20-1 to TRBJ1-2, with TRBD1 matching 8 bases. The CDR3 loop spans 14 amino acids. The germline V gene has CDR1 DFQATT and CDR2 SNEGSKA (reference sequence). V lost 5 bases, J lost 6 bases, and 11 bases stayed unmatched.

CDR3 coding DNA: TGTGCCAGCAGTTTATTGCTTCAGGGATATGGCTACACCTTC. Amino acid sequence: CASSLLLQGYGYTF. This sequence joins TRBV28 and TRBJ1-2; possible D gene TRBD1, 5 bases. The V end lost 1 base, the J end lost 5 bases, and 11 bases lay between the germline ends. There are 14 residues in the CDR3. CDR1 and CDR2 from the germline V gene are MDHEN and SYDVKM.

Many counts were recorded for this clonotype. CDR3 DNA: TGCAGTGCTGACTTTTCTGGCCGTGAGACCCAGTACTTC. Its translation is CSADFSGRETQYF. This sequence joins TRBV20-1 and TRBJ2-5, with D hard to call. The CDR3 loop spans 13 amino acids. Deletions cut 5 bases from V and 5 bases from J, with 15 bases between. Germline CDR1 reads DFQATT; CDR2 reads SNEGSKA (reference sequence).

On this clonotype itself: A much larger clone sits a single nucleotide away, making a read error possible. The gene calls are TRBV29-1 and TRBJ2-1; 7 bases fit TRBD1. CDR3 size: 14 residues. CDR1 is SQVTM and CDR2 is ANQGSEA in the germline V gene. J lost 7 bases, V lost 6 bases, and 12 bases had no gene match. The CDR3 reads CSVAPGQPFNEQFF. Here the CDR3 DNA reads TGCAGCGTCGCCCCGGGACAGCCATTTAATGAGCAGTTCTTC.

Concerning this clonotype: The junction departs from germline at one end; a sequencing error may be responsible. The V and J genes are TRBV14 and TRBJ2-7, with TRBD1 matching 11 bases. The CDR3 has 16 amino acids. Germline CDR1 SGHDN, CDR2 FVKESK. Here the CDR3 reads CASSQDPWTGGALLSF. In DNA form, the CDR3 reads TGTGCCAGCAGCCAAGATCCCTGGACAGGGGGCGCATTACTCTCCTTC.

This clonotype was recorded at least ten times. CDR3 loop: CSARVASETQYF. The CDR3 DNA follows: TGCAGTGCTAGAGTGGCGAGTGAGACCCAGTACTTC. This chain uses TRBV20-1 with TRBJ2-5; no firm D call. In germline, CDR1 is DFQATT, CDR2 SNEGSKA (reference sequence). The length of the CDR3 is 12 residues. Trimming removed 1 base from V and 5 bases from J, with 8 bases in between.

This clonotype was observed many times. The V gene is TRBV20-1, the J gene TRBJ2-3, with 10 bases matching TRBD2. Trimming took 6 bases from V and 1 from J; bases not matched to a gene: 7. In germline, CDR1 is DFQATT, CDR2 SNEGSKA (reference sequence). The CDR3 contains 15 residues. This CDR3 reads CSALGLAEGTDTQYF. The DNA of the CDR3 is TGCAGTGCCCTTGGACTAGCGGAGGGCACAGATACGCAGTATTTT.

This clonotype showed up many times. This sequence joins TRBV18 and TRBJ1-1; perhaps TRBD1 as D (5 bases). V lost 2 bases to trimming and J lost 1 base, with 14 bases between them. CDR1 and CDR2 from the germline V gene are KGHSH and LQKENI. The CDR3 sequence is 16 residues long. The CDR3 here is CASSPFVGRTNTEAFF. CDR3 nucleotide sequence: TGTGCCAGCTCACCATTTGTGGGACGGACGAACACTGAAGCTTTCTTT.

This clonotype came up many times. This rearrangement joins TRBV10-3 to TRBJ2-3; D possibly corresponds to TRBD2 (6 bases). The germline V and J ends were trimmed by 10 bases and 1 base, with 12 bases remaining between them. The germline CDR1 and CDR2 sequences are ENHRY and SYGVKD. This CDR3 has 13 residues. Here the CDR3 reads CATSGSGTDTQYF. The CDR3 nucleotides read TGTGCCACCTCCGGGAGCGGCACAGATACGCAGTATTTT.

This clonotype occurred many times. The chain has TRBV29-1 and TRBJ2-4, with a weak D call TRBD1 (7 bases). The CDR3 has 14 amino acids. CDR1 and CDR2 from the germline V gene are SQVTM and ANQGSEA. Trimming cost V 7 bases and J 0 bases, with 13 bases left between them. The CDR3 DNA reads as TGCAGCGCCCGGGGGACAGTAGCCAAAAACATTCAGTACTTC. This encodes CSARGTVAKNIQYF.

The rearrangement uses TRBV2 and TRBJ2-2, with D maybe TRBD2 (6 bases). The CDR3 is made up of 14 amino acids. Trimming took off 11 bases at V and 6 bases at J, with 19 bases between the two ends. Germline CDR1 SNHLY, CDR2 FYNNEI. CDR3 bases: TGTGCCGGAGAGCGGGTAGAGGTGGCCGGGGAGCTGTTTTTT. Its translation is CAGERVEVAGELFF.